The clone carrying this T cell receptor (beta chain) turned up a few times. The antigen is not known. These data originate in a study of T-cell memory formation after mild COVID-19. Study summary: Clusters of TCRs were largely donor specific. Whole-study results and caveats: Detection of some responders pre-infection suggested pre-existing cross-reactive memory T cells participated. Contracting CD8+ clones were enriched in EMRA, CD4+ mainly in CM and EM.

The germline V gene encodes CDR1 LNHNV and CDR2 YYDKDF (reference sequence). The CDR3 loop spans 15 amino acids. Trimming at V came to 2 bases and at J to 11 bases, leaving 8 bases not matched to a gene. MiXCR, run by TCRdb on the 5' RACE reads, gives a single entry per CDR3 protein. Among tens of thousands of distinct CDR3 sequences listed, 6% to 8.5% were seen once. Material: PBMCs or a T cell subset sorted from them (not recorded which). The clonotype was recovered from an adult who had mild COVID-19 (a few samples of this study predate the infection). Cell type and time point are not known. V gene TRBV15 combines with J gene TRBJ2-6; 8 nucleotides agree with TRBD1. The CDR3 reads CATSRPGQGGDVLTF. CDR3 in DNA: TGTGCCACCAGCAGACCAGGACAGGGCGGGGACGTCCTGACTTTC.